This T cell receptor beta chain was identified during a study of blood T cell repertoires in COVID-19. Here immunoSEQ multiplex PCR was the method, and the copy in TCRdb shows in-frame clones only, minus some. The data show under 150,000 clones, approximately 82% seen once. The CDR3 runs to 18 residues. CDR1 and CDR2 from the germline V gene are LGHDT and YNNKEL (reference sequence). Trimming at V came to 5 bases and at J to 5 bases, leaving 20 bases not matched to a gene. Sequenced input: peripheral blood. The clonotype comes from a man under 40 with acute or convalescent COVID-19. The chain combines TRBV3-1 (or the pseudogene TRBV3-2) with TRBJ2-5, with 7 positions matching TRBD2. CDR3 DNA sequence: TGTGCCAGCAGCACTCTAGCGGCAAGAAAGGGCCGCACCGAGACCCAGTACTTC. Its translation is CASSTLAARKGRTETQYF.